The 24 T cell receptor beta chains presented below share a single source sample, sequenced in a study of T-cell reconstitution after alpha-beta-depleted transplantation in children. Unique molecular identifiers were used to barcode this TCRbeta library. TCRdb processed the PCR reads anew with MiXCR; each CDR3 protein has one entry. Among about 500,000 distinct CDR3 sequences listed, approximately 29% were seen once. The input for sequencing was PBMCs from the stem cell graft donor, taken from the stem cell graft. The receptor set was obtained from a human donor who donated a stem cell graft to a child with aplastic anemia.

This clonotype was found a few times. CDR3 in amino acids: CASSHTSLMGNEQFF. The CDR3 region has the DNA TGTGCCAGCAGTCACACTAGCCTGATGGGCAATGAGCAGTTCTTC. The chain uses TRBV6-5 and TRBJ2-1; D may be TRBD2 (6 bases). The CDR3 is made up of 15 amino acids. The ends were cut back, 5 bases at V and 6 bases at J, with 17 bases in the middle. CDR1 MNHEY and CDR2 SVGAGI come from the germline V gene.

This clonotype was counted a few times. V gene TRBV18 combines with J gene TRBJ2-1; 9 bases are shared with TRBD1. The CDR3 is 14 amino acids. The germline gives CDR1 KGHSH, CDR2 LQKENI. V was pared by 3 bases and J by 10 bases, with 7 bases of the junction left unmatched. For the CDR3, the DNA is TGTGCCAGCTCACCTCCGGGACAGGGCCGCGAGCAGTTCTTC. This codes for CASSPPGQGREQFF.

This clonotype occurred a few times. The genes are TRBV19 and TRBJ1-4; tentative D call: TRBD1 (5 bases). Germline values: CDR1 LNHDA, CDR2 SQIVND (reference sequence). V lost 5 bases to trimming and J lost 5 bases, with 15 bases between them. This CDR3 contains 15 residues. The CDR3 DNA follows: TGTGCCAGTAGTCCCCGAGGGACGGTGAATGAAAAACTGTTTTTT. Protein sequence: CASSPRGTVNEKLFF.

In its sample, this clonotype was seen a few times. This chain connects TRBV6-5 to TRBJ1-2, with D unresolved. V gave up 2 bases and J gave up 13 bases, with 17 bases separating them. This CDR3 is built from 13 residues. Germline CDR1 reads MNHEY; CDR2 reads SVGAGI. The CDR3 nucleotides read TGTGCCAGCAGTTACGAGAGTGCGGCTCGTCGCACCTTC. It translates to CASSYESAARRTF.

The rearrangement uses TRBV27 and TRBJ1-5; D is ambiguous. CDR1 and CDR2 from the germline V gene are MNHEY and SMNVEV (reference sequence). Trimming took 5 bases from V and 1 from J, leaving 24 bases between them. This CDR3 has 19 amino acids. CDR3 coding DNA: TGTGCCAGCAGTCCCGCCCTACTGACAACCGCTTTCAGCAATCAGCCCCAGCATTTT. Amino acid sequence: CASSPALLTTAFSNQPQHF.

The chain combines TRBV6-5 with TRBJ2-3, with D possibly being TRBD1 (6 bases). V was pared by 6 bases and J by 3 bases, with 7 bases between. This CDR3 has 12 residues. Germline values: CDR1 MNHEY, CDR2 SVGAGI. CDR3 sequence (DNA): TGTGCCAGCAGAGACAGGACAGATACGCAGTATTTT. Translated: CASRDRTDTQYF.

V and J are TRBV3-1 and TRBJ2-1; tentative D call: TRBD2 (5 bases). Germline values: CDR1 LGHDT, CDR2 YNNKEL (reference sequence). V dropped 4 bases and J dropped 0 bases, with 13 bases sitting between them. The length of the CDR3 is 16 residues. The CDR3: CASSPGGPSSYNEQFF. In DNA, the CDR3 is TGTGCCAGCAGCCCCGGAGGCCCTAGCTCCTACAATGAGCAGTTCTTC.

Many counts were recorded for this clonotype. This chain joins TRBV5-1 and TRBJ2-1; D may be TRBD2 (6 bases). V dropped 0 bases and J dropped 10 bases, with 17 bases sitting between them. The length of the CDR3 is 15 residues. Germline loops: CDR1 SGHRS, CDR2 YFSETQ. Here the CDR3 DNA reads TGCGCCAGCAGCTTGGGCGGGGCAAATACGGACGAGCAGTTCTTC. Residues: CASSLGGANTDEQFF.

This clonotype occurred a few times. The chain recombines TRBV9 with TRBJ2-1, with a tentative D call TRBD1 (6 bases). The germline V gene encodes CDR1 SGDLS and CDR2 YYNGEE. Trimming took 3 bases from V and 3 from J, leaving 13 bases between them. The CDR3 is 15 residues long. CDR3 sequence: CASSAPSDSYNEQFF. The CDR3 bases are TGTGCCAGCAGCGCTCCCTCGGACAGCTACAATGAGCAGTTCTTC.

V gene TRBV7-2 combines with J gene TRBJ2-1; 10 bases agree with TRBD2. V gave up 1 base and J gave up 8 bases; unmatched junction bases: 11. The germline gives CDR1 SGHTA, CDR2 FQGNSA. This CDR3 has 17 residues. CDR3 sequence (DNA): TGTGCCAGCAGCTTAGTTTTAGCGGGAGGTTTAGGAGATGAGCAGTTCTTC. Amino acid sequence: CASSLVLAGGLGDEQFF.

The chain has TRBV20-1 and TRBJ1-4; D is unresolved. From germline, CDR1 is DFQATT and CDR2 SNEGSKA (reference sequence). The CDR3 is made up of 14 amino acids. The V and J ends lost 1 base and 0 bases respectively, with 6 bases between them. The CDR3 DNA follows: TGCAGTGCTAGAGGTTGGGCAACTAATGAAAAACTGTTTTTT. Translated: CSARGWATNEKLFF.

The J gene is TRBJ2-4, the V gene TRBV18; 7 nucleotides match TRBD1. The V and J ends lost 2 bases and 1 base, in that order; junction bases with no gene match: 5. This CDR3 is 16 amino acids long. Per germline, CDR1 KGHSH and CDR2 LQKENI. CDR3 loop: CASSPDRVGAKNIQYF. The CDR3 nucleotides are TGTGCCAGCTCACCAGACAGGGTAGGGGCCAAAAACATTCAGTACTTC.

This clonotype was observed a few times. The chain has TRBV18 and TRBJ2-5; D tentatively fits TRBD1 or TRBD2 (5 bases each). This CDR3 is built from 15 residues. Germline V CDR1 and CDR2: KGHSH, LQKENI. Trimming shortened V by 3 bases and J by 5 bases, and 16 bases separated the two germline ends. The chain's CDR3 is CASSPPRGTLETQYF. The CDR3 DNA is TGTGCCAGCTCACCCCCACGGGGCACTCTCGAGACCCAGTACTTC.

This clonotype was observed a single time. The chain couples TRBV4-3 to TRBJ2-3; 10 nucleotides line up with TRBD1. The CDR3 consists of 16 residues. From germline, CDR1 is LGHNA and CDR2 YSLEER. Trimming cost V 5 bases and J 3 bases; bases outside gene matches: 8. The CDR3 region has the DNA TGCGCCAGCAGCGAAGTCCGGGACAGGGGTACAGATACGCAGTATTTT. It specifies CASSEVRDRGTDTQYF.

About this clonotype itself: Just one base apart from a much larger clone, this may be a read error. The chain uses TRBV20-1 and TRBJ2-2; TRBD2 agrees at 9 bases. Looked up from germline, CDR1 is DFQATT and CDR2 is SNEGSKA (reference sequence). J gave up 5 bases and V 8 bases, and 9 bases lay outside the gene matches. The CDR3 has 14 residues. CDR3 loop: CSPTQAGGTGELFF. CDR3 DNA: TGCAGTCCTACCCAAGCGGGAGGAACCGGGGAGCTGTTTTTT.

The genes are TRBV19 and TRBJ1-1; the match to TRBD1 covers 11 bases. Trimming removed 3 bases from V and 0 bases from J; junction bases left unmatched: 9. The CDR3 length is 18 residues. The V gene's germline CDR1 is LNHDA and CDR2 SQIVND (reference sequence). The CDR3: CASSILRDRGIVNTEAFF. The CDR3 DNA follows: TGTGCCAGTAGTATCCTCCGGGACAGGGGGATAGTGAACACTGAAGCTTTCTTT. The whole variable domain, remainder taken from reference TRBV19 and TRBJ1-1, is DGGITQSPKYLFRKEGQNVTLSCEQNLNHDAMYWYRQDPGQGLRLIYYSQIVNDFQKGDIAEGYSVSREKKESFPLTVTSAQKNPTAFYLCASSILRDRGIVNTEAFFGQGTRLTVV.

This clonotype was recorded a few times. The chain carries TRBV18 and TRBJ2-7; 7 bases align to TRBD2. The CDR3 totals 16 residues. In germline, CDR1 is KGHSH, CDR2 LQKENI. Trimming took 3 bases from V and 0 from J; bases not matched to a gene: 8. CDR3 amino acids: CASSPGGQVSSYEQYV. CDR3 coding DNA: TGTGCCAGCTCACCGGGAGGGCAGGTCAGCTCCTACGAGCAGTACGTC.

V usage is TRBV6-2 or TRBV6-3 and J usage is TRBJ1-1, with D possibly TRBD1 on 5 matching bases. This CDR3 has 14 amino acids. Germline loops: CDR1 MNHEY, CDR2 SVGEGT. The V and J ends lost 6 bases and 0 bases respectively, with 11 bases between them. In nucleotides, the CDR3 is TGTGCCAGCAGACCCGGACAAATGAACACTGAAGCTTTCTTT. It yields the protein CASRPGQMNTEAFF.

Only a few counts were recorded for this clonotype. The chain recombines TRBV6-2 or TRBV6-3 with TRBJ2-7; TRBD2 matches 15 bases. Germline V CDR1 and CDR2: MNHEY, SVGEGT. The CDR3 has 18 amino acids. Germline trimming cut 5 bases from V and 3 bases from J; bases unmatched to any gene: 11. CDR3 in amino acids: CASSQHGLAGGPIYEQYF. Here the CDR3 DNA reads TGTGCCAGCAGTCAACACGGACTAGCGGGAGGGCCTATCTACGAGCAGTACTTC.

This clonotype was counted only a few times. The genes are TRBV2 and TRBJ2-7; perhaps TRBD2 as D (6 bases). The CDR3 spans 15 residues. Per germline, CDR1 SNHLY and CDR2 FYNNEI. Trimming took 7 bases from V and 0 from J, leaving 16 bases between them. For the CDR3, the DNA is TGTGCCAGCAAGATGAATAGCGGAAGCTCCTACGAGCAGTACGTC. It codes for CASKMNSGSSYEQYV.

The chain carries TRBV20-1 and TRBJ2-2; D unclear. Trimming stripped 6 bases from V and 1 base from J, with 9 bases between. Germline-derived CDR1 and CDR2 are DFQATT and SNEGSKA (reference sequence). The CDR3 is 13 amino acids. CDR3 DNA sequence: TGCAGTGCGTCTTACAGGAACACCGGGGAGCTGTTTTTT. As protein: CSASYRNTGELFF.

The chain carries TRBV29-1 and TRBJ2-1; 10 positions match TRBD1. CDR3 size: 12 residues. Germline-derived CDR1 and CDR2 are SQVTM and ANQGSEA. The V gene end was trimmed by 4 bases and the J gene end by 8 bases; junction bases not matched to a gene: 2. CDR3 loop: CSVGDRGYEQFF. DNA of the CDR3: TGCAGCGTTGGGGACAGGGGCTATGAGCAGTTCTTC.

The chain uses TRBV10-3 and TRBJ1-2, with TRBD1 matching 7 bases. The germline V gene has CDR1 ENHRY and CDR2 SYGVKD. This CDR3 comprises 17 residues. The J segment lost 0 bases and the V segment lost 2 bases, leaving 9 bases of the junction unmatched. The CDR3 bases are TGTGCCATCAGTGAGCCGCGGGACAGAGATTCTAACTATGGCTACACCTTC. This sequence encodes CAISEPRDRDSNYGYTF.

V usage is TRBV11-3 and J usage is TRBJ2-7; D not resolved. The CDR3 sequence is 15 residues long. The V end was cut by 4 bases, the J end by 1 base, with 14 bases between. The germline CDR1 and CDR2 sequences are SGHNT and YENEEA. The CDR3 DNA sequence: TGTGCCAGCAGCTCCTCCCCGACAAGATCCTACGAGCAGTACGTC. It is translated as CASSSSPTRSYEQYV.